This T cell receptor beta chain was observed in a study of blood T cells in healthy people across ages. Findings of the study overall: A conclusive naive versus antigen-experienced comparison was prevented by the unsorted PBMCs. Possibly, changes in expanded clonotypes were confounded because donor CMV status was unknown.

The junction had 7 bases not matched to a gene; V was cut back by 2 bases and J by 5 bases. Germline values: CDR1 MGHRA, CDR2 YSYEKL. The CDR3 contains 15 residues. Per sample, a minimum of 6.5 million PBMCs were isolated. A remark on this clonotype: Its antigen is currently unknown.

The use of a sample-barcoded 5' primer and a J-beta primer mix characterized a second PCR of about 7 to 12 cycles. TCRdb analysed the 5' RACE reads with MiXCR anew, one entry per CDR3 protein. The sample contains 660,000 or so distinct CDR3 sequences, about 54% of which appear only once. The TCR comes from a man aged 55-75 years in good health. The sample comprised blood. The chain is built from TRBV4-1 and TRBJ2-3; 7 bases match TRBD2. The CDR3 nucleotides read TGCGCCAGCAGCCAATCATCGGGGGGTTTAGATACGCAGTATTTT. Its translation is CASSQSSGGLDTQYF.